The subject of this entry is one T cell receptor beta chain. The V and J ends lost 3 bases and 4 bases, in that order; junction bases with no gene match: 8. The CDR3 is 16 amino acids. CDR1 is DFQATT, CDR2 SNEGSKA, per germline (reference sequence). The sample is drawn from a study of blood T cell repertoires in COVID-19. The overall study: Researchers got acute and convalescent COVID-19 samples from the United States, Italy and Spain. PBMCs, B-cell-depleted T cells, or T cells provided the cDNA or gDNA that made up the material.

Some clones are missing from TCRdb's copy, which holds only in-frame ones; the method was immunoSEQ multiplex PCR. Among approximately 150,000 clones listed, 80% to 90% were seen once. The V call is TRBV20-1, the J call TRBJ2-7; TRBD2 aligns across 14 bases. Sequencing was carried out using peripheral blood. The clonotype originates from a woman between 45 and 60 years old with acute or convalescent COVID-19. CDR3 in DNA: TGCAGTGCTAGTTTCGGGACTAGCGGGAGCGGGTACGAGCAGTACTTC. Translation: CSASFGTSGSGYEQYF.